This T cell receptor beta chain was sequenced for a study of CD8+CD57+ T cells in acquired aplastic anemia. Template material for TCR beta VDJ and CDR3 profiling consisted of genomic DNA. MiXCR, applied by TCRdb to the reads, yields one record per CDR3 protein. Of fewer than 200,000 distinct CDR3 sequences in the sample, around 50% are singletons; the top ten hold 13%. By flow cytometry, patients selected for sequencing had shown an expansion of CD8+CD57+ cells. Trimming took off 2 bases at V and 6 bases at J, with 8 bases between the two ends. The CDR3 length is 13 residues. Looked up from germline, CDR1 is SGHTA and CDR2 is FQGNSA.

The gene calls are TRBV7-2 and TRBJ1-3; D remains ambiguous. The sample was sorted CD4+, CD8+, or CD8+CD57+ T cells (not recorded which) from PBMCs. The receptor comes from a human donor with aplastic anemia. The CDR3 nucleotides are TGTGCCAGCAGCTTAAACGGTCTAAACACCATATATTTT. Translation gives CASSLNGLNTIYF.